These 28 T cell receptor beta chains were all obtained from the same sample, sequenced in a study of cytomegalovirus exposure and HLA in healthy donors. Researchers ran the PCR with 60 Vbeta and 13 Jbeta primers. The repertoire was sequenced with immunoSEQ multiplex PCR; TCRdb's copy has only in-frame clones and lacks some. The data show some 91,000 clones, about 89% seen once. Sequences were obtained from PBMCs. The origin of the receptors is a man aged 25 to 40 in good health and CMV-seropositive.

The chain combines TRBV7-8 with TRBJ2-7; D ambiguous. CDR1 is SGHVS, CDR2 FQNEAQ, per germline. V gave up 1 base and J gave up 0 bases, with 13 bases separating them. The CDR3 extends over 16 amino acids. The CDR3 region has the DNA TGTGCCAGCAGCTTAGTAGAGCACGCGAGCTCCTACGAGCAGTACTTC. Encoded protein: CASSLVEHASSYEQYF.

The rearrangement links TRBV19 to TRBJ2-7; 14 bases map to TRBD2. This CDR3 has 18 residues. CDR1 and CDR2 from the germline V gene are LNHDA and SQIVND (reference sequence). Trimming cost V 5 bases and J 2 bases; bases outside gene matches: 11. The CDR3 bases are TGTGCCAGTAGTTCTCACCCGGGACTAGCGGGAGTCGCCTACGAGCAGTACTTC. Translation: CASSSHPGLAGVAYEQYF.

The chain combines TRBV5-1 with TRBJ2-2; possible D gene TRBD1, 5 bases. This CDR3 has 15 residues. V was trimmed by 0 bases and J by 7 bases, leaving 13 bases between them. Germline CDR1 and CDR2: SGHRS and YFSETQ. CDR3 nucleotide sequence: TGCGCCAGCAGCTTGGCCGGCAGGGAAGGCGGGGAGCTGTTTTTT. This encodes CASSLAGREGGELFF.

J is TRBJ2-7 and V is TRBV5-5; tentatively, D is TRBD1 (6 bases). This CDR3 is 15 amino acids long. Germline-derived CDR1 and CDR2 are SGHKS and YYEKEE (reference sequence). V was shortened by 1 base and J by 2 bases, with 13 bases between the two germline ends. CDR3 amino acids: CASSLTGSSPYEQYF. The CDR3 nucleotides read TGTGCCAGCAGCTTGACAGGGAGTTCCCCCTACGAGCAGTACTTC.

The genes are TRBV6-4 and TRBJ1-2; tentative D call: TRBD1 (5 bases). The V and J ends lost 2 bases and 2 bases respectively, with 12 bases between them. From germline, CDR1 is MRHNA and CDR2 SNTAGT. This CDR3 contains 15 residues. The CDR3: CASSDGVGGNYGYTF. The CDR3 region has the DNA TGTGCCAGCAGTGACGGGGTGGGGGGAAACTATGGCTACACCTTC.

The chain uses TRBV7-2 and TRBJ1-1; 7 bases fit TRBD1. Germline-derived CDR1 and CDR2 are SGHTA and FQGNSA. The CDR3 contains 14 residues. Unmatched junction bases numbered 4, after V lost 5 bases and J lost 1 base. The CDR3 loop is CASSPWTGNTEAFF. The CDR3 region has the DNA TGTGCCAGCAGCCCGTGGACAGGGAACACTGAAGCTTTCTTT. Full variable domain (missing parts from reference TRBV7-2 and TRBJ1-1): GAGVSQSPSNKVTEKGKDVELRCDPISGHTALYWYRQSLGQGLEFLIYFQGNSAPDKSGLPSDRFSAERTGGSVSTLTIQRTQQEDSAVYLCASSPWTGNTEAFFGQGTRLTVV.

The chain employs TRBV28 and TRBJ2-7; 8 bases are a match to TRBD1. V trimming: 10 bases; J trimming: 4 bases; junction bases outside the gene matches: 9. The length of the CDR3 is 13 residues. CDR1 is MDHEN and CDR2 is SYDVKM in the germline V gene. The CDR3 protein is CATGPGQGYEQYF. The CDR3 DNA reads as TGTGCCACCGGCCCCGGACAGGGTTACGAGCAGTACTTC. Based on the CDR3 plus reference TRBV28 and TRBJ2-7, the full variable domain is DVKVTQSSRYLVKRTGEKVFLECVQDMDHENMFWYRQDPGLGLRLIYFSYDVKMKEKGDIPEGYSVSREKKERFSLILESASTNQTSMYLCATGPGQGYEQYFGPGTRLTVT.

The gene calls are TRBV19 and TRBJ2-2; TRBD2 agrees at 16 bases. This CDR3 contains 17 residues. Looked up from germline, CDR1 is LNHDA and CDR2 is SQIVND (reference sequence). V lost 6 bases, J lost 6 bases, and 7 bases stayed unmatched. CDR3 coding DNA: TGTGCCAGTAGCGGGACTAGCGGGAGGGAGTTCCCCGGGGAGCTGTTTTTT. Translated, it gives CASSGTSGREFPGELFF.

V is TRBV18 and J is TRBJ2-1; D remains ambiguous. V lost 2 bases and J lost 0, with 5 bases in between. Looked up from germline, CDR1 is KGHSH and CDR2 is LQKENI. This CDR3 has 14 residues. The DNA for the CDR3 is TGTGCCAGCTCACCATCCGTCTCCTACAATGAGCAGTTCTTC. This gives the protein CASSPSVSYNEQFF. Looking up the rest from reference TRBV18 and TRBJ2-1 gives the full variable domain: NAGVMQNPRHLVRRRGQEARLRCSPMKGHSHVYWYRQLPEEGLKFMVYLQKENIIDESGMPKERFSAEFPKEGPSILRIQQVVRGDSAAYFCASSPSVSYNEQFFGPGTRLTVL.

The chain employs TRBV30 and TRBJ2-7; 9 nucleotides align to TRBD1. There are 17 residues in the CDR3. The germline gives CDR1 GTSNPN, CDR2 SVGIG (reference sequence). V lost 0 bases and J lost 4; bases outside the gene matches: 13. This CDR3 reads CAWSVLGTGTRLYEQYF. The CDR3 nucleotides are TGTGCCTGGAGTGTACTGGGGACAGGGACAAGACTTTACGAGCAGTACTTC.

V is TRBV18 and J is TRBJ2-1; 9 nucleotides line up with TRBD2. After removal of 5 bases from V and 5 bases from J, the junction contained 7 bases not matched to a gene. CDR3 length: 15 amino acids. Germline assignment: CDR1 KGHSH and CDR2 LQKENI. CDR3: CASSSTSGLNNEQFF. Here the CDR3 DNA reads TGTGCCAGCTCATCAACTAGCGGGTTAAACAATGAGCAGTTCTTC.

This clone was counted a few times. This chain joins TRBV15 and TRBJ2-1, with D possibly TRBD1 on 5 matching bases. This CDR3 has 15 amino acids. Germline V gives CDR1 LNHNV, CDR2 YYDKDF (reference sequence). V was pared by 9 bases and J by 1 base, with 16 bases between. The CDR3 loop reads CATHGQTTSYNEQFF. The CDR3 DNA reads TGTGCCACTCATGGACAAACGACTTCCTACAATGAGCAGTTCTTC.

V gene TRBV9 combines with J gene TRBJ2-1, with 7 bases identical to TRBD2. V was clipped by 2 bases and J by 4 bases; unmatched bases: 6. Germline V CDR1 and CDR2: SGDLS, YYNGEE. The CDR3 consists of 15 residues. Here the CDR3 reads CASSVGGAGYNEQFF. The CDR3 DNA sequence: TGTGCCAGCAGCGTGGGGGGAGCGGGGTACAATGAGCAGTTCTTC.

The genes are TRBV6-6 and TRBJ1-1, with 7 bases matching TRBD1. Trimming removed 0 bases from V and 0 bases from J; junction bases left unmatched: 1. The CDR3 length is 15 residues. The V gene's germline CDR1 is MNHNY and CDR2 SVGAGI (reference sequence). The CDR3 sequence: CASSYSGQLNTEAFF. As DNA, the CDR3 is TGTGCCAGCAGTTACTCGGGACAGTTGAACACTGAAGCTTTCTTT.

This rearrangement joins TRBV28 to TRBJ1-2; no definite D call. The CDR3 spans 17 residues. Trimming stripped 0 bases from V and 0 bases from J, with 14 bases between. Looked up from germline, CDR1 is MDHEN and CDR2 is SYDVKM. The CDR3 protein is CASSLWSGSLPNYGYTF. The CDR3 DNA follows: TGTGCCAGCAGTTTATGGTCAGGATCCCTTCCTAACTATGGCTACACCTTC.

The V gene is TRBV6-5, the J gene TRBJ2-1; TRBD2 might be the D (6 bases). The germline gives CDR1 MNHEY, CDR2 SVGAGI. This CDR3 spans 15 amino acids. Trimming stripped 4 bases from V and 4 bases from J, with 14 bases between. CDR3 coding DNA: TGTGCCAGCAGTTCCTATAGCGGAAAATACAATGAGCAGTTCTTC. Protein: CASSSYSGKYNEQFF.

As regards this clone: The identical CDR3 is also encoded by other nucleotide sequences in the sample. The CDR3 DNA reads as TGTGCCAGCTCACCGGGACAGAACACTGAAGCTTTCTTT. It codes for CASSPGQNTEAFF. V and J are TRBV18 and TRBJ1-1; D perhaps matches TRBD1 (6 bases). Trimming took 3 bases from V and 1 from J, leaving 6 bases between them. This CDR3 contains 13 residues. CDR1 is KGHSH and CDR2 is LQKENI in the germline V gene.

This chain joins TRBV5-1 and TRBJ2-7; 7 nucleotides agree with TRBD1. J gave up 4 bases and V 4 bases, and 8 bases lay outside the gene matches. Germline V gives CDR1 SGHRS, CDR2 YFSETQ. This CDR3 comprises 14 residues. The CDR3 loop reads CASSGSLQGYEQYF. CDR3 bases: TGCGCCAGCAGCGGTTCCTTACAGGGGTACGAGCAGTACTTC.

V and J are TRBV7-2 and TRBJ1-1, with TRBD1 matching 7 bases. Germline loops: CDR1 SGHTA, CDR2 FQGNSA. V was pared by 5 bases and J by 1 base, with 4 bases of the junction left unmatched. The CDR3 is made up of 14 amino acids. The CDR3: CASSPGTANTEAFF. DNA of the CDR3: TGTGCCAGCAGCCCTGGGACAGCGAACACTGAAGCTTTCTTT.

The V call is TRBV2, the J call TRBJ1-5, with D perhaps TRBD1 (6 bases). Germline CDR1 reads SNHLY; CDR2 reads FYNNEI. Trimming cost V 6 bases and J 1 base, with 7 bases left between them. The CDR3 runs 13 residues. The CDR3 is CASRGQSNQPQHF. The CDR3 DNA reads as TGTGCCAGCAGAGGACAGAGCAATCAGCCCCAGCATTTT.

The chain is built from TRBV5-6 and TRBJ2-5, with TRBD2 matching 9 bases. The CDR3 is 16 amino acids. CDR1 and CDR2 (germline): SGHDT, YYEEEE. V lost 2 bases, J lost 0 bases, and 5 bases stayed unmatched. CDR3 DNA sequence: TGTGCCAGCAGCTTCCTCGCGGGAGGGGACCAAGAGACCCAGTACTTC. This gives the protein CASSFLAGGDQETQYF. Full variable domain (missing parts from reference TRBV5-6 and TRBJ2-5): DAGVTQSPTHLIKTRGQQVTLRCSPKSGHDTVSWYQQALGQGPQFIFQYYEEEERQRGNFPDRFSGHQFPNYSSELNVNALLLGDSALYLCASSFLAGGDQETQYFGPGTRLLVL.

The chain recombines TRBV20-1 with TRBJ1-2; no firm D call. Trimming took off 0 bases at V and 4 bases at J, with 3 bases between the two ends. The CDR3 totals 11 residues. Germline V gene lookup returns CDR1 DFQATT and CDR2 SNEGSKA (reference sequence). The CDR3 sequence is CSARDSYGYTF. In nucleotides, the CDR3 is TGCAGTGCTAGAGATAGCTATGGCTACACCTTC.

Only a few counts were recorded for this clone. For the CDR3, the DNA is TGTGCCAGCAACCGGGAGACGCATCAGCCCCAGCATTTT. It yields the protein CASNRETHQPQHF. The rearrangement joins TRBV6-1 to TRBJ1-5; unclear D gene. Trimming pared 7 bases from V and 5 bases from J, leaving 12 bases between. This CDR3 has 13 amino acids. The V gene's germline CDR1 is MNHNS and CDR2 SASEGT.

This chain joins TRBV2 and TRBJ2-2; D might be TRBD2 (5 bases). Germline lookup yields CDR1 SNHLY and CDR2 FYNNEI. V was shortened by 6 bases and J by 6 bases, with 14 bases between the two germline ends. The CDR3 extends over 14 amino acids. CDR3 bases: TGTGCCAGCAGGCCCTCCGAGGGAGCCGGGGAGCTGTTTTTT. Translating it yields CASRPSEGAGELFF.

This chain uses TRBV9 with TRBJ2-5; 8 bases are a match to TRBD2. This CDR3 region has 16 residues. CDR1 is SGDLS and CDR2 is YYNGEE in the germline V gene. Trimming at V came to 0 bases and at J to 2 bases, leaving 6 bases not matched to a gene. The CDR3 coding sequence is TGTGCCAGCAGCGTAGCGGGGGGGCAGGGGCAAGAGACCCAGTACTTC. It yields the protein CASSVAGGQGQETQYF.

The chain uses TRBV19 and TRBJ1-5; D gene ambiguous. Looked up from germline, CDR1 is LNHDA and CDR2 is SQIVND (reference sequence). CDR3 length: 15 residues. The V and J ends lost 3 bases and 5 bases respectively, with 14 bases between them. CDR3 nucleotide sequence: TGTGCCAGTAGTATGGGTCGCGGGGTTTATCAGCCCCAGCATTTT. This codes for CASSMGRGVYQPQHF.

The rearrangement links TRBV6-5 to TRBJ2-7; TRBD2 aligns across 8 bases. After removal of 1 base from V and 5 bases from J, the junction contained 7 bases not matched to a gene. This CDR3 region has 15 residues. Germline CDR1 and CDR2: MNHEY and SVGAGI. The CDR3 DNA reads TGTGCCAGCAGTTACTTGAGGACTAGCCGCCACGAGCAGTACTTC. This translates into CASSYLRTSRHEQYF.

The V call is TRBV29-1, the J call TRBJ1-1; 8 bases are shared with TRBD1. This CDR3 has 11 amino acids. Losses at the gene ends were 8 bases for V and 8 bases for J; bases not matched to a gene: 7. Germline V gives CDR1 SQVTM, CDR2 ANQGSEA. CDR3 DNA: TGCAGCTTTACCGGACAGGGAGAAGCTTTCTTT. Translating gives CSFTGQGEAFF.